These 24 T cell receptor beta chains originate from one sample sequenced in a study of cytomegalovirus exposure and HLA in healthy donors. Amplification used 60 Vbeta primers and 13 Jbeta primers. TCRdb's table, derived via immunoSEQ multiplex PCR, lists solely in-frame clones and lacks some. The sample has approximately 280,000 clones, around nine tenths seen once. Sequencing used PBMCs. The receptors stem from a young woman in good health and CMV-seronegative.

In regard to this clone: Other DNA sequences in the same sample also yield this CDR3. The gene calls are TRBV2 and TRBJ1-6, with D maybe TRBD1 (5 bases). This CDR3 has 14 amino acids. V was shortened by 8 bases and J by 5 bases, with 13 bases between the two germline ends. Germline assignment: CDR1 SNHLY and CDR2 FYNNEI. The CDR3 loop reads CASGRQINNSPLHF. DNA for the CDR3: TGTGCCAGCGGGCGACAGATAAATAATTCACCCCTCCACTTT.

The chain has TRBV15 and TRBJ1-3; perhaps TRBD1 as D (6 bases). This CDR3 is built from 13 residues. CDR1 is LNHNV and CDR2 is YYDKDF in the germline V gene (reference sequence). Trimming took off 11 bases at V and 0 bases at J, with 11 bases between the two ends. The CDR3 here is CASGQNSGNTIYF. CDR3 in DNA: TGTGCCTCTGGACAGAACTCTGGAAACACCATATATTTT.

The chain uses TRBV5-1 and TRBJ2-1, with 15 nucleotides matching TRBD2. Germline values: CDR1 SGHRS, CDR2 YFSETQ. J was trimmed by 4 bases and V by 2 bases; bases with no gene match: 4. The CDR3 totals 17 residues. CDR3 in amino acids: CASSFRTSGGVYNEQFF. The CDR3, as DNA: TGCGCCAGCAGCTTTCGGACTAGCGGGGGGGTGTACAATGAGCAGTTCTTC.

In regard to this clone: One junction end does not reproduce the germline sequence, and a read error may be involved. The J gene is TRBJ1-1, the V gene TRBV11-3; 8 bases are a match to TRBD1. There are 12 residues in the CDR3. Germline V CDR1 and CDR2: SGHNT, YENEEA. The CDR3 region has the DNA TGTGCCAGCAGCTTAGAAGGACAGGGAGCAATTTTT. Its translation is CASSLEGQGAIF.

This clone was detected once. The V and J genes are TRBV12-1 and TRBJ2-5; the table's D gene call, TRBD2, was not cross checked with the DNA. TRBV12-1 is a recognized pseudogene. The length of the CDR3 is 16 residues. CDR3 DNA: TGTGCCAGCAGCTCAACGCCGGGGGGCGGCCAAGAGACCCAGTACTTC. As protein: CASSSTPGGGQETQYF.

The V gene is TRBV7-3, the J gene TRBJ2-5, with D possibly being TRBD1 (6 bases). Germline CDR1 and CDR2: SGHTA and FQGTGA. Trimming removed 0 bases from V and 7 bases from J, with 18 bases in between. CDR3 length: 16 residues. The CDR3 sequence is CASSLTSLSGASTQYF. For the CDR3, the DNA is TGTGCCAGCAGCTTAACTAGCTTGTCAGGGGCGTCGACCCAGTACTTC.

The chain's CDR3 is CASSPTGQAGDTQYF. In DNA, the CDR3 is TGTGCCAGCAGCCCCACGGGACAGGCGGGGGATACGCAGTATTTT. The chain recombines TRBV5-4 with TRBJ2-3; TRBD1 aligns across 8 bases. The V segment lost 4 bases and the J segment 6 bases; nucleotides outside the gene matches: 10. This CDR3 is built from 15 residues. Germline V gene sequence: CDR1 SGHNT, CDR2 YYREEE (reference sequence).

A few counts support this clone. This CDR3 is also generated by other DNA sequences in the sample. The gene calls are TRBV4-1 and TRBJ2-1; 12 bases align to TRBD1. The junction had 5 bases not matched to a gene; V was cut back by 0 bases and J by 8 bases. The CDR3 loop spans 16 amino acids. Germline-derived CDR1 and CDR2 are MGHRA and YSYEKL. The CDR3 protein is CASSQDSGTGGDEQFF. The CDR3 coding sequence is TGCGCCAGCAGCCAAGATTCCGGGACAGGGGGCGATGAGCAGTTCTTC.

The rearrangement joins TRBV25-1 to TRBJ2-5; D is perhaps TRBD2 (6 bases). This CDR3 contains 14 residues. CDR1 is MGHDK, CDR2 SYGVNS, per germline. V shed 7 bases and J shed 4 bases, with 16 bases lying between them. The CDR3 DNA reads TGTGCCAGCAACCGGGGCGGGGAAAGAGAGACCCAGTACTTC. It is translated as CASNRGGERETQYF.

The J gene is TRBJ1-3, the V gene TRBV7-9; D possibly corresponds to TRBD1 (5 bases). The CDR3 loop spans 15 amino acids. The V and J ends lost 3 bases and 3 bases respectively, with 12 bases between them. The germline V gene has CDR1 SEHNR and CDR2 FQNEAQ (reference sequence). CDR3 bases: TGTGCCAGCAGCTTCGGGACTCTGGGTGGAAACACCATATATTTT. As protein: CASSFGTLGGNTIYF.

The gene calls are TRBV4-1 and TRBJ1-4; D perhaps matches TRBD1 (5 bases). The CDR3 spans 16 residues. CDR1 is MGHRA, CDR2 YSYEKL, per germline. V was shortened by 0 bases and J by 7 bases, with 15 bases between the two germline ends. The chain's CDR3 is CASSQEEGTIAEKLFF. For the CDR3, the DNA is TGCGCCAGCAGCCAAGAGGAAGGGACTATCGCTGAAAAACTGTTTTTT.

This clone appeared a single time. The DNA of the CDR3 is TGTGCCAGCAGCCCACCGCTGGCCAGGTCCTACGAGCAGTACTTC. It codes for CASSPPLARSYEQYF. The rearrangement links TRBV7-6 to TRBJ2-7, with D uncertain. Trimming pared 5 bases from V and 1 base from J, leaving 15 bases between. From germline, CDR1 is SGHVS and CDR2 FNYEAQ. CDR3 length: 15 residues.

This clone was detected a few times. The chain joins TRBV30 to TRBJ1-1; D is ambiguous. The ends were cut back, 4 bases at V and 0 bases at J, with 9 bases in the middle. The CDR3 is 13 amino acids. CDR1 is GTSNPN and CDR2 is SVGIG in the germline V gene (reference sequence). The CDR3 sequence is CAWNPELNTEAFF. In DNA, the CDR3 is TGTGCCTGGAACCCGGAGCTGAACACTGAAGCTTTCTTT. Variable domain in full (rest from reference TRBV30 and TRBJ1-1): SQTIHQWPATLVQPVGSPLSLECTVEGTSNPNLYWYRQAAGRGLQLLFYSVGIGQISSEVPQNLSASRPQDRQFILSSKKLLLSDSGFYLCAWNPELNTEAFFGQGTRLTVV.

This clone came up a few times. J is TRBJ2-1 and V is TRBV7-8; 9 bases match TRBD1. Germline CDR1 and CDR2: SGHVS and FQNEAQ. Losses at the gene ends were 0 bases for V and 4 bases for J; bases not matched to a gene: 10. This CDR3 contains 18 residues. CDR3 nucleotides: TGTGCCAGCAGCTTAGCGGGGCACCGGGACAGGGATTACAATGAGCAGTTCTTC. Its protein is CASSLAGHRDRDYNEQFF.

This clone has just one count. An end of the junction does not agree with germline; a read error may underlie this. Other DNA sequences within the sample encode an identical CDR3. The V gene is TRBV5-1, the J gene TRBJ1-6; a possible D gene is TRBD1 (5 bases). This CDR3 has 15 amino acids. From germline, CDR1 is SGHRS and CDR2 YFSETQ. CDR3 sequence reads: CASSLGGGDNSPLHF. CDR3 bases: TGCGCCAGCAGCTTGGGTGGAGGGGATAATTCCCCCCTCCACTTT.

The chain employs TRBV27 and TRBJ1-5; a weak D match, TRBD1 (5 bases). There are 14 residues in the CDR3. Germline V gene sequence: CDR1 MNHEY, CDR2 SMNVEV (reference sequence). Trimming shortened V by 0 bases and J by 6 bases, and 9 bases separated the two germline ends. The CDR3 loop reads CASSLSQGRQPQHF. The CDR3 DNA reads TGTGCCAGCAGTTTATCGCAGGGCCGTCAGCCCCAGCATTTT.

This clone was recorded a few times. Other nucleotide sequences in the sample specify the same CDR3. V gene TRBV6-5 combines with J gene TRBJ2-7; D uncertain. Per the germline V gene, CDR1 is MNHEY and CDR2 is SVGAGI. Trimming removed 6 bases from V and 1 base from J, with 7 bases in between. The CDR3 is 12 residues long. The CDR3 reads CASSRDSYEQYF. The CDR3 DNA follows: TGTGCCAGCAGCCGCGATTCCTACGAGCAGTACTTC.

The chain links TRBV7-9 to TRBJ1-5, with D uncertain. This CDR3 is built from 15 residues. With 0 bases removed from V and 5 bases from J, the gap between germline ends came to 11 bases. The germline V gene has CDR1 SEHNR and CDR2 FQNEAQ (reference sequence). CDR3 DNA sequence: TGTGCCAGCAGCTTAGCCGCAGACCTAGATCAGCCCCAGCATTTT. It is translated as CASSLAADLDQPQHF.

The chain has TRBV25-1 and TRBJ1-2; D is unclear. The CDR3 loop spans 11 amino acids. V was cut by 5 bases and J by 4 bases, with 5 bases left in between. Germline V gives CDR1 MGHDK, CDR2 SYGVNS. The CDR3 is CASSYVYGYTF. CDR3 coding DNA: TGTGCCAGCAGTTATGTCTATGGCTACACCTTC.

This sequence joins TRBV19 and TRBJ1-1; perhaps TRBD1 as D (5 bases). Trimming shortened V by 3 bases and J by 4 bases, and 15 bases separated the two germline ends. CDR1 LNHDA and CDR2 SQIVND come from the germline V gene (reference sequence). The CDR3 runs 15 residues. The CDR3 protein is CASSISIDSFTEAFF. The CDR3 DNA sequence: TGTGCCAGTAGTATTTCCATTGACAGTTTCACTGAAGCTTTCTTT.

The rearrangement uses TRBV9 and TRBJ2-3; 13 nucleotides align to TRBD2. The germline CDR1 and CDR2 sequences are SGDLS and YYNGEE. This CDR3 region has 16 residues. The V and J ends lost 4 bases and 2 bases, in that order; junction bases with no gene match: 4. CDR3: CASSRTSGGDTDTQYF. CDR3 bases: TGTGCCAGCAGCAGAACTAGCGGGGGGGACACAGATACGCAGTATTTT.

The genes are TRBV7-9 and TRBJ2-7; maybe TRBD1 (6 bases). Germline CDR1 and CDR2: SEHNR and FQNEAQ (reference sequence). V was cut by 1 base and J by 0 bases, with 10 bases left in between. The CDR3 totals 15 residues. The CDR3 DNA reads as TGTGCCAGCAGCTTAGGGTGGACAGCCTCCTACGAGCAGTACTTC. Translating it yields CASSLGWTASYEQYF.

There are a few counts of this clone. CDR3 loop: CASGLQGTEAFF. CDR3 DNA: TGTGCTAGTGGACTACAGGGCACTGAAGCTTTCTTT. V and J are TRBV12-5 and TRBJ1-1; D is possibly TRBD1 (6 bases). The V end was cut by 6 bases, the J end by 4 bases, with 9 bases between. The CDR3 spans 12 residues. From germline, CDR1 is LGHNT and CDR2 FRNRAP.

The CDR3, as DNA: TGTGCCAGCAGTGAGTGGGGGGTCCTTGAACGGGACACTGAAGCTTTCTTT. It is translated as CASSEWGVLERDTEAFF. The chain has TRBV6-1 and TRBJ1-1; D may be TRBD1 (5 bases). V was trimmed by 3 bases and J by 3 bases, leaving 20 bases between them. This CDR3 is 17 amino acids long. In germline, CDR1 is MNHNS, CDR2 SASEGT.